This T cell receptor (beta chain) was recovered during a study of T cell clonality in common variable immunodeficiency. This clone appeared many times. Its antigen is undetermined. Sequencing ends 3 residues short of the CDR3 end; the germline J gene provides the rest. Study conclusions and caveats: Fewer deletions and N-nucleotide insertions were reportedly seen in common variable immunodeficiency TCR beta sequences. CVID subjects shared fewer TCRbeta clones than healthy controls did.

Sequenced by immunoSEQ multiplex PCR; TCRdb stores in-frame clones only, minus some. Singletons are absent from the sample, which has 40,000 to 55,000 clones. V was clipped by 5 bases and J by 4 bases, with 16 bases between them. Germline assignment: CDR1 SNHLY and CDR2 FYNNEI. This CDR3 region has 15 residues. This chain joins TRBV2 and TRBJ2-3; maybe TRBD1 (6 bases). This clonotype was sampled from a person aged 18 to 75 in good health. The material sequenced was peripheral blood mononuclear cells. The CDR3 spells CASSSLGARADTQYF. The CDR3 DNA, read in part, is TGTGCCAGCAGTTCACTGGGGGCTCGCGCAGATACG.